These 24 T cell receptor beta chains originate from one sample sequenced in a study of shared clonotypes between healthy human individuals. Here immunoSEQ multiplex PCR was the method, and the copy in TCRdb shows in-frame clones only, minus some. Of around 2,100,000 clones in the sample, about 95% were seen once. Positive CCR7 selection of CD45RO-negative cells yielded the naive CD8 cells, and terminally differentiated effector memory CD45RA+ cells were excluded. The material sequenced was naive CD8+ T cells sorted from blood. Receptor source: a man aged 18 to 30 in good health.

This sequence joins TRBV5-1 and TRBJ1-1; no clear D. This CDR3 has 15 amino acids. V shed 0 bases and J shed 3 bases, with 12 bases lying between them. Per the germline V gene, CDR1 is SGHRS and CDR2 is YFSETQ. DNA for the CDR3: TGCGCCAGCAGCTTGGAATCCGCAGGCTACACTGAAGCTTTCTTT. Encoded protein: CASSLESAGYTEAFF.

The chain joins TRBV11-1 to TRBJ2-5; D not resolved. This CDR3 has 14 residues. Germline CDR1 and CDR2: SGHAT and FQDESV (reference sequence). V lost 5 bases to trimming and J lost 2 bases, with 12 bases between them. The CDR3 spells CASSHHPLQETQYF. The CDR3 nucleotides are TGTGCCAGCAGCCATCACCCGTTGCAAGAGACCCAGTACTTC.

CDR3 DNA: TGCAGCTTCGGGGTGGCGAACACTGAAGCTTTCTTT. Translation gives CSFGVANTEAFF. The chain is built from TRBV29-1 and TRBJ1-1; D not resolved. Trimming left V 8 bases short and J 1 base short, with 11 bases between. CDR1 is SQVTM and CDR2 is ANQGSEA in the germline V gene. The CDR3 sequence is 12 residues long. The entire variable domain, with the rest obtained from reference TRBV29-1 and TRBJ1-1, is as follows: SAVISQKPSRDICQRGTSLTIQCQVDSQVTMMFWYRQQPGQSLTLIATANQGSEATYESGFVIDKFPISRPNLTFSTLTVSNMSPEDSSIYLCSFGVANTEAFFGQGTRLTVV.

This chain connects TRBV14 to TRBJ2-7; 9 bases line up with TRBD2. From germline, CDR1 is SGHDN and CDR2 FVKESK. Trimming removed 2 bases from V and 7 bases from J; junction bases left unmatched: 9. The CDR3 has 15 amino acids. DNA for the CDR3: TGTGCCAGCAGCCAACTTAGCGGGAGAACGGGTGAGCAGTACTTC. It codes for CASSQLSGRTGEQYF. Using reference TRBV14 and TRBJ2-7 for the parts outside the CDR3, the full variable domain is EAGVTQFPSHSVIEKGQTVTLRCDPISGHDNLYWYRRVMGKEIKFLLHFVKESKQDESGMPNNRFLAERTGGTYSTLKVQPAELEDSGVYFCASSQLSGRTGEQYFGPGTRLTVT.

With respect to this clone: Other DNA sequences from this sample encode an identical CDR3 as well. The chain links TRBV4-1 to TRBJ1-2; D might be TRBD1 (5 bases). Trimming took 0 bases from V and 5 from J, leaving 10 bases between them. This CDR3 contains 14 residues. Germline values: CDR1 MGHRA, CDR2 YSYEKL. The CDR3 sequence is CASSQDAGTYGYTF. The CDR3 coding sequence is TGCGCCAGCAGCCAAGATGCGGGGACTTATGGCTACACCTTC.

The rearrangement uses TRBV4-1 and TRBJ2-5; 8 bases agree with TRBD2. This CDR3 is 15 amino acids long. J lost 2 bases, V lost 1 base, and 3 bases had no gene match. The V gene's germline CDR1 is MGHRA and CDR2 YSYEKL. Here the CDR3 reads CASSQGTSGQETQYF. The CDR3 coding sequence is TGCGCCAGCAGCCAAGGAACTAGCGGTCAAGAGACCCAGTACTTC.

The gene calls are TRBV27 and TRBJ2-7, with D hard to call. The V end lost 5 bases, the J end lost 7 bases, and 24 bases lay between the germline ends. Germline values: CDR1 MNHEY, CDR2 SMNVEV (reference sequence). CDR3 length: 16 amino acids. The CDR3 loop reads CASSPSSGPIPWEQYF. CDR3 coding DNA: TGTGCCAGCAGTCCAAGTTCCGGACCAATACCGTGGGAGCAGTACTTC.

The chain has TRBV11-2 and TRBJ1-2, with a possible D match to TRBD1 (5 bases). V shed 4 bases and J shed 2 bases, with 17 bases lying between them. Germline CDR1 and CDR2: SGHAT and FQNNGV. This CDR3 spans 16 amino acids. This CDR3 is CASSSGTPDPNYGYTF. The CDR3 DNA is TGTGCCAGCAGCTCGGGGACGCCCGACCCCAACTATGGCTACACCTTC.

The chain joins TRBV21-1 to TRBJ2-7; TRBD2 is the table's D call and was not checked against the DNA. TRBV21-1 is a pseudogene segment. There are 15 residues in the CDR3. The chain's CDR3 is CASSSRHGGPYEQYF. For the CDR3, the DNA is TGTGCCAGCAGCTCCCGCCATGGAGGCCCCTACGAGCAGTACTTC.

This chain joins TRBV13 and TRBJ2-7; 10 bases align to TRBD2. V lost 4 bases and J lost 3; bases outside the gene matches: 3. Germline V gene data show CDR1 as PRHDT and CDR2 as FYEKMQ (reference sequence). This CDR3 is built from 14 residues. The DNA for the CDR3 is TGTGCCAGCAGCTCGCTAGCGGGAGACTACGAGCAGTACTTC. The encoded protein is CASSSLAGDYEQYF.

The DNA of the CDR3 is TGTGCCAGCAGCTTACAGTTGGGCTACGAGCAGTACTTC. Translating gives CASSLQLGYEQYF. J is TRBJ2-7 and V is TRBV27; D uncertain. V was shortened by 6 bases and J by 3 bases, with 12 bases between the two germline ends. Per the germline V gene, CDR1 is MNHEY and CDR2 is SMNVEV (reference sequence). This CDR3 contains 13 residues.

This chain connects TRBV6-6 to TRBJ1-3; unclear D gene. This CDR3 region has 11 residues. V was shortened by 2 bases and J by 8 bases, with 4 bases between the two germline ends. Germline CDR1 reads MNHNY; CDR2 reads SVGAGI (reference sequence). The CDR3 coding sequence is TGTGCCAGCAGTTACGGAGACACCATATATTTT. Its protein is CASSYGDTIYF.

This chain connects TRBV11-2 to TRBJ2-3, with no clear D. The germline V and J ends were trimmed by 7 bases and 6 bases, with 8 bases remaining between them. Germline-derived CDR1 and CDR2 are SGHAT and FQNNGV. The CDR3 spans 11 residues. The CDR3 spells CASTSGDTQYF. In DNA, the CDR3 is TGTGCCAGCACTTCTGGCGATACGCAGTATTTT.

With regard to this clone: The same CDR3 also results from other DNA sequences found in this sample. DNA of the CDR3: TGTGCCAGCAGCTTATTGGACAGACCCTACGAGCAGTACTTC. Protein sequence: CASSLLDRPYEQYF. The chain employs TRBV7-9 and TRBJ2-7; D possibly corresponds to TRBD1 (6 bases). Germline assignment: CDR1 SEHNR and CDR2 FQNEAQ (reference sequence). V gave up 2 bases and J gave up 2 bases, with 10 bases separating them. There are 14 residues in the CDR3.

The V call is TRBV9, the J call TRBJ2-3; 10 nucleotides agree with TRBD2. The CDR3 runs to 15 residues. Trimming removed 6 bases from V and 3 bases from J; junction bases left unmatched: 7. CDR1 is SGDLS and CDR2 is YYNGEE in the germline V gene. Here the CDR3 reads CASNPTSGVTDTQYF. The CDR3 bases are TGTGCCAGCAACCCAACTAGCGGGGTTACAGATACGCAGTATTTT.

CDR3 coding DNA: TGTGCCAGCAGCAAAGCGCGGACGGGCGGTTTAAGTGGGAAAGGAGATACGCAGTATTTT. The encoded protein is CASSKARTGGLSGKGDTQYF. V is TRBV21-1 and J is TRBJ2-3. TRBV21-1 is labeled a pseudogene. CDR3 size: 20 residues.

The V and J genes are TRBV11-2 and TRBJ2-3; D gene uncertain. The V and J ends lost 0 bases and 6 bases respectively, with 7 bases between them. The germline CDR1 and CDR2 sequences are SGHAT and FQNNGV. The CDR3 has 13 residues. The CDR3 protein is CASSLEAPDTQYF. Here the CDR3 DNA reads TGTGCCAGCAGCTTAGAAGCCCCTGATACGCAGTATTTT.

V and J are TRBV9 and TRBJ2-5; D is tentatively TRBD1 or TRBD2 (5 bases each). V was pared by 0 bases and J by 0 bases, with 9 bases between. The CDR3 is 15 residues long. The germline CDR1 and CDR2 sequences are SGDLS and YYNGEE. The CDR3 region is CASSVDEGNQETQYF. CDR3 bases: TGTGCCAGCAGCGTAGATGAGGGGAACCAAGAGACCCAGTACTTC.

The chain recombines TRBV6-6 with TRBJ1-6; unclear D gene. Germline V CDR1 and CDR2: MNHNY, SVGAGI (reference sequence). The ends were cut back, 2 bases at V and 7 bases at J, with 3 bases in the middle. The CDR3 has 12 amino acids. The CDR3 loop reads CASSYPNSPLHF. The CDR3, as DNA: TGTGCCAGCAGTTACCCCAATTCACCCCTCCACTTT.

This chain connects TRBV2 to TRBJ1-2; 7 bases map to TRBD1. Germline trimming cut 0 bases from V and 1 base from J; bases unmatched to any gene: 14. Germline V CDR1 and CDR2: SNHLY, FYNNEI. This CDR3 comprises 19 residues. The chain's CDR3 is CASSEAPPPQGLVNYGYTF. The DNA of the CDR3 is TGTGCCAGCAGTGAAGCCCCGCCACCACAGGGGTTGGTTAACTATGGCTACACCTTC.

V is TRBV9 and J is TRBJ2-5; 9 bases agree with TRBD2. This CDR3 has 16 residues. Trimming at V came to 2 bases and at J to 0 bases, leaving 5 bases not matched to a gene. Germline lookup yields CDR1 SGDLS and CDR2 YYNGEE. Here the CDR3 DNA reads TGTGCCAGCAGCGTTAGCGGGGGCCTGTACCAAGAGACCCAGTACTTC. Its translation: CASSVSGGLYQETQYF. The whole variable domain, remainder taken from reference TRBV9 and TRBJ2-5, is DSGVTQTPKHLITATGQRVTLRCSPRSGDLSVYWYQQSLDQGLQFLIQYYNGEERAKGNILERFSAQQFPDLHSELNLSSLELGDSALYFCASSVSGGLYQETQYFGPGTRLLVL.

The rearrangement uses TRBV2 and TRBJ1-2, with TRBD1 as a possible D gene (5 bases). Trimming pared 3 bases from V and 0 bases from J, leaving 11 bases between. The CDR3 length is 15 residues. CDR1 and CDR2 from the germline V gene are SNHLY and FYNNEI. As DNA, the CDR3 is TGTGCCAGCAGTGAGGGGGGAGAGGCTAACTATGGCTACACCTTC. Translating it yields CASSEGGEANYGYTF.

V gene TRBV4-1 combines with J gene TRBJ2-5; TRBD1 agrees at 10 bases. The CDR3 spans 17 residues. Germline V gene lookup returns CDR1 MGHRA and CDR2 YSYEKL. V lost 0 bases and J lost 2; bases outside the gene matches: 6. CDR3 bases: TGCGCCAGCAGCCAAGATTGGACAGGGGGGAGGCAAGAGACCCAGTACTTC. Amino acid sequence: CASSQDWTGGRQETQYF.

The chain recombines TRBV19 with TRBJ2-7; TRBD1 agrees at 9 bases. From germline, CDR1 is LNHDA and CDR2 SQIVND (reference sequence). Trimming at V came to 3 bases and at J to 6 bases, leaving 6 bases not matched to a gene. CDR3 length: 14 amino acids. The CDR3 DNA is TGTGCCAGTAGTATCGACAGGGGGGCTGGCGAGCAGTACTTC. As protein: CASSIDRGAGEQYF.